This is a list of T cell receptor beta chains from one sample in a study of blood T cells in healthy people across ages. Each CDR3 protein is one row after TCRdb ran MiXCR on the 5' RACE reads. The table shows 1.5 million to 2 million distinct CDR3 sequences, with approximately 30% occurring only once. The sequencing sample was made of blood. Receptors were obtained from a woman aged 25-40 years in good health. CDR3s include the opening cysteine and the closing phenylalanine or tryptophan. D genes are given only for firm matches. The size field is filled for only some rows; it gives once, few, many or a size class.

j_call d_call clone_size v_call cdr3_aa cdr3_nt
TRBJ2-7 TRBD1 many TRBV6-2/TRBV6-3 CASSRKQGALHEQYF TGTGCCAGCAGCCGAAAACAGGGGGCGCTCCACGAGCAGTACTTC
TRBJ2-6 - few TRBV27 CASSLLGDAVWANVLTF TGTGCCAGCAGTTTATTGGGGGATGCGGTCTGGGCCAACGTCCTGACTTTC
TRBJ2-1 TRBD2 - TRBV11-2 CTSSHSGGAGEQFF TGTACCAGCAGTCACAGCGGGGGGGCGGGTGAGCAGTTCTTC
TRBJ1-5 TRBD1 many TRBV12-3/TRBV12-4 CASSPTGGGQPQHF TGTGCCAGCAGCCCGACAGGGGGCGGGCAGCCCCAGCATTTT
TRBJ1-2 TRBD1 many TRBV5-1 CASSPGQGLYGYTF TGTGCCAGCAGTCCGGGACAGGGGTTATATGGCTACACCTTC
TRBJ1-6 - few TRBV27 CASSSPATDSPLHF TGTGCCAGCAGTTCCCCAGCAACCGATTCACCCCTCCACTTT
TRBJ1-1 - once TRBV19 CASTTGSRTGHTEAFF TGTGCCAGTACCACGGGGTCTAGGACGGGGCACACTGAAGCTTTCTTT
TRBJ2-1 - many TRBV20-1 CSARDPGDEQFF TGCAGTGCTAGAGATCCAGGAGATGAGCAGTTCTTC
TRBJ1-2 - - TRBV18 CASSPATASAGYTF TGTGCCAGCTCACCAGCGACTGCCTCGGCAGGCTACACCTTC
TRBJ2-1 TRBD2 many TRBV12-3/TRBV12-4 CASSLAGAGEQFF TGTGCCAGTTCCCTAGCGGGAGCTGGTGAGCAGTTCTTC
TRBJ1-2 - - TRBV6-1 CASSERYGTVGYTF TGTGCCAGCAGTGAAAGATACGGAACAGTTGGCTACACCTTC
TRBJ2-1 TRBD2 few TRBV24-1 CATSETGTSGGSSYNEQFF TGTGCCACCAGTGAAACCGGGACTAGCGGGGGGAGCTCCTACAATGAGCAGTTCTTC
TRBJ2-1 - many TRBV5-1 CASRSGLANEQFF TGCGCCAGCAGGTCTGGGTTAGCGAATGAGCAGTTCTTC
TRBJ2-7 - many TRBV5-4 CASSQNLGYSYEQYF TGTGCCAGCAGCCAGAATCTGGGTTACTCCTACGAGCAGTACTTC
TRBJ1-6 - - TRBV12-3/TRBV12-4 CASSLVLASEAAPRHF TGTGCCAGCAGTTTAGTGTTGGCTTCGGAGGCGGCACCCCGCCACTTT
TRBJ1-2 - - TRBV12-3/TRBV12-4 CASIRAGRPNYGYTF TGTGCCAGCATAAGGGCAGGGAGACCTAACTATGGCTACACCTTC
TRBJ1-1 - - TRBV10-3 CAISEVGSTEAFF TGTGCCATCAGTGAGGTGGGGTCCACTGAAGCTTTCTTT
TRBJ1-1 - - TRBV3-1 CASSHQLRTEAFF TGTGCCAGCAGCCACCAACTGAGGACTGAAGCTTTCTTT
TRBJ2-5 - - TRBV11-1 CASSSRLLPQETQYF TGTGCCAGCAGCTCCCGACTACTACCCCAAGAGACCCAGTACTTC
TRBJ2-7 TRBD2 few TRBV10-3 CASQLARDSYEQYF TGTGCCTCTCAACTAGCGAGAGACTCCTACGAGCAGTACTTC
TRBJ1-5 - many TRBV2 CASNLQVDQPQHF TGTGCCAGCAACCTTCAGGTGGATCAGCCCCAGCATTTT
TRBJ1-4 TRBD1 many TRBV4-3 CASSQDIGTDNEKLFF TGCGCCAGCAGCCAAGATATAGGGACAGATAATGAAAAACTGTTTTTT
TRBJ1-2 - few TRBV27 CASSPRDTLGGYTF TGTGCCAGCAGTCCCCGGGACACCCTGGGGGGCTACACCTTC
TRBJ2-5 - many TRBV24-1 CATSVDETQYF TGTGCCACCAGTGTGGACGAGACCCAGTACTTC
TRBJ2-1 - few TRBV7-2 CASSSLGPPQNNEQFF TGTGCCAGCAGCTCCCTAGGGCCCCCTCAGAACAATGAGCAGTTCTTC
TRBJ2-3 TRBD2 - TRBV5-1 CAGSFFGGRTDTQYF TGCGCCGGCAGCTTTTTCGGGGGGAGAACAGATACGCAGTATTTT
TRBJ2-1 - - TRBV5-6 CASSWGRGGRNEQFF TGTGCCAGCAGCTGGGGGCGAGGGGGGCGGAATGAGCAGTTCTTC
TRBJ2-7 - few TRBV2 CASSEIPRGGEQYF TGTGCCAGCAGTGAAATTCCCCGGGGAGGCGAGCAGTACTTC
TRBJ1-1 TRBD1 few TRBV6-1 CASSARTGGLSVAFF TGTGCCAGCAGTGCGCGGACAGGGGGACTCTCCGTCGCTTTCTTT
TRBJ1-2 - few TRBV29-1 CSVGGGGEGYTF TGCAGCGTTGGAGGAGGAGGGGAAGGCTACACCTTC
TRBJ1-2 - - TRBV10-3 CAISESPDFGYTF TGTGCCATCAGTGAGTCCCCGGACTTCGGCTACACCTTC
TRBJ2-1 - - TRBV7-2 CASSLWGAGNEQFF TGTGCCAGCAGCTTATGGGGGGCGGGGAATGAGCAGTTCTTC
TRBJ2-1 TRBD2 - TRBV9 CASSVGVAGSYNEQFF TGTGCCAGCAGCGTAGGAGTAGCGGGCTCCTACAATGAGCAGTTCTTC
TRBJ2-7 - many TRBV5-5 CASSPRSSHEQYF TGTGCCAGCAGCCCCCGGAGCAGCCACGAGCAGTACTTC
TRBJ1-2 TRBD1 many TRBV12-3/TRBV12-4 CASSSGTGTGYTF TGTGCCAGCAGCTCCGGGACAGGGACTGGCTACACCTTC
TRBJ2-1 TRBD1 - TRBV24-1 CATQSYRGHGEQFF TGTGCCACCCAGTCGTACAGGGGACATGGTGAGCAGTTCTTC
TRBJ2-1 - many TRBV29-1 CSVGTYDYNEQFF TGCAGCGTCGGGACTTACGACTACAATGAGCAGTTCTTC
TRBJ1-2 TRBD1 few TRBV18 CASSPDGQGAGYTF TGTGCCAGCTCACCGGATGGACAGGGGGCTGGCTACACCTTC
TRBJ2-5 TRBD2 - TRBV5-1 CASNPTGGGETQYF TGCGCCAGCAACCCTACGGGGGGAGGAGAGACCCAGTACTTC
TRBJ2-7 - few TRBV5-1 CASIHGKGLNEQYF TGCGCCAGCATCCATGGTAAAGGTCTGAACGAGCAGTACTTC
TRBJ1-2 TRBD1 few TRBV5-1 CASSLPRQGIYGYTF TGCGCCAGCAGCTTGCCTCGACAGGGGATCTATGGCTACACCTTC
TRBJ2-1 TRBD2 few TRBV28 CASSIPLAGGLSSYNEQFF TGTGCCAGCAGTATACCTCTAGCGGGGGGGCTCAGCTCCTACAATGAGCAGTTCTTC
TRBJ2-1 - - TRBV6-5 CASSLPAGKTQFF TGTGCCAGCAGCCTGCCGGCAGGGAAGACCCAGTTCTTC